The clone carrying this T cell receptor beta chain showed up just once. Its antigen is unknown. This CDR3 is 16 amino acids long. In germline, CDR1 is MNHEY, CDR2 SMNVEV (reference sequence). The V end lost 5 bases, the J end lost 0 bases, and 16 bases lay between the germline ends. The data were taken from a study of siplizumab effects on memory and regulatory T cells. Study-wide points: Reactions containing siplizumab showed mappable alloreactive CD4+ clones averaging 68.8% Treg-derived, versus 25% to 30% in controls. Naive T cells seemed more diverse than memory cells; they also seemed major alloresponse contributors.

Repertoires were generated with immunoSEQ multiplex PCR, while TCRdb's copy carries only in-frame clones and drops some. The repertoire holds approximately 90,000 clones, with approximately 93% as singletons. The sequenced sample consisted of non-Treg CD4+ T cells sorted from blood. The chain couples TRBV27 to TRBJ1-1, with a tentative D call TRBD1 (5 bases). This receptor was obtained from a human donor in good health. The CDR3 DNA is TGTGCCAGCAGTAGTCTGGGTGGAGGGGTGAACACTGAAGCTTTCTTT. Translating it yields CASSSLGGGVNTEAFF.